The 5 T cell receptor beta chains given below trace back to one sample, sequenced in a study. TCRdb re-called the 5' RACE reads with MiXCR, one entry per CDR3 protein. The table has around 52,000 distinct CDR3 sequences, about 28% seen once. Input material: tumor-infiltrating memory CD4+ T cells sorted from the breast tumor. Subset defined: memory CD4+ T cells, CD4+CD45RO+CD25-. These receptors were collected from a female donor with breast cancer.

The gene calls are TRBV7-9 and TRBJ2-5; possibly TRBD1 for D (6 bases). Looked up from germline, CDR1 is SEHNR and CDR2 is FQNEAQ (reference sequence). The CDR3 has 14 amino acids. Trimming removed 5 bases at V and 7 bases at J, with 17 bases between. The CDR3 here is CASSIVQGPGTQYF. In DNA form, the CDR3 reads TGTGCCAGCAGCATCGTACAGGGCCCGGGGACCCAGTACTTC.

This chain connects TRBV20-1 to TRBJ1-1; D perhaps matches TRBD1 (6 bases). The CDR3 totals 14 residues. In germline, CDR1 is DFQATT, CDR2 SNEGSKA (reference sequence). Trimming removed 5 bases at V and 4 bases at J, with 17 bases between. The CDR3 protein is CSASRGAAGTEAFF. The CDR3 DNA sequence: TGCAGTGCTTCTAGGGGGGCGGCCGGCACTGAAGCTTTCTTT.

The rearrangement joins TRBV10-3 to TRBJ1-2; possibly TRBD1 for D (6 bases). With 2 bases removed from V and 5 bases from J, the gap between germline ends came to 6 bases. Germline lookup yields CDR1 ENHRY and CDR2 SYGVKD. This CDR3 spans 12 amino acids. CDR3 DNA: TGTGCCATCAGTGAGACAGGGTATGGCTACACCTTC. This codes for CAISETGYGYTF.

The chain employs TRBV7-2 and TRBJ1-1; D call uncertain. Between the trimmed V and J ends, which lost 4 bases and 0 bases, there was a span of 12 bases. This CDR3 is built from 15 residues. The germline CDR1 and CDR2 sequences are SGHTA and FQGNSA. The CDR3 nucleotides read TGTGCCAGCAGCTCTGGGTCCCAAATGAACACTGAAGCTTTCTTT. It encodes CASSSGSQMNTEAFF.

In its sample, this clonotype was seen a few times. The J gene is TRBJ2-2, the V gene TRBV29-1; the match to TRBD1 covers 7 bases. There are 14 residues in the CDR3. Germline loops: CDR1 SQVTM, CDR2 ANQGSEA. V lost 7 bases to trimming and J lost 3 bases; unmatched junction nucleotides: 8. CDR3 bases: TGCAGCGCTAGCCCGGGACAGCACACCGGGGAGCTGTTTTTT. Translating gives CSASPGQHTGELFF.